This T cell receptor (beta chain) was captured by sequencing in a study of blood T cell repertoires in COVID-19. Whole-study context: From T cells, B-cell-depleted T cells, or PBMCs came the material, which was cDNA or gDNA.

Under the authors' procedure: Cell counts per sample came from amplifying reference gene primers. Repertoires were generated with immunoSEQ multiplex PCR, while TCRdb's copy carries only in-frame clones and drops some. The V and J calls and the clone size are those of that table, but D and trimming were determined from the DNA. The data contain around 18,000 clones, 77% of them singletons. The CDR3 sequence is 14 residues long. Germline values: CDR1 MNHEY, CDR2 SMNVEV (reference sequence). V dropped 5 bases and J dropped 14 bases, with 19 bases sitting between them. The rearrangement links TRBV27 to TRBJ1-6; possibly TRBD1 for D (5 bases). Sample: peripheral blood. This receptor was taken from a man aged 65-85 years with COVID-19, enrolled during active disease. CDR3 sequence: CASSTQGPGEALHF. Here the CDR3 DNA reads TGTGCCAGCAGTACCCAGGGCCCAGGTGAGGCCCTCCACTTT.